This T cell receptor beta chain was documented in a study of T cell responses to AZD1222 COVID-19 vaccine. Study results and limitations: No day 14 peak samples; only post-peak repertoires were characterized. The donor cohort was predominantly white British with a female majority, and clonal diversity may have been underestimated. Just a handful of AZD1222 recipients were seropositive at baseline. The reported proportion of spike-specific TCRs targeting unmutated variant regions was nearly half.

Clones were read by immunoSEQ multiplex PCR, and TCRdb kept only the in-frame ones, dropping some. The sample holds about 160,000 clones; 85% to 90% are singletons and the top ten take about 6.9%. Of note for this clone: The antigen remains unidentified.

Deletions cut 2 bases from V and 0 bases from J, with 9 bases between. Germline V lookup: CDR1 SGHKS, CDR2 YYEKEE (reference sequence). The CDR3 spans 14 residues. The V gene is TRBV5-5, the J gene TRBJ2-7; D unclear. This TCR derives from an adult in good health. This specimen consisted of peripheral blood, obtained on day 0 of AZD1222 vaccination. The CDR3 region is CASSFIGSSYEQYF. CDR3 in DNA: TGTGCCAGCAGCTTTATAGGGTCCTCCTACGAGCAGTACTTC.